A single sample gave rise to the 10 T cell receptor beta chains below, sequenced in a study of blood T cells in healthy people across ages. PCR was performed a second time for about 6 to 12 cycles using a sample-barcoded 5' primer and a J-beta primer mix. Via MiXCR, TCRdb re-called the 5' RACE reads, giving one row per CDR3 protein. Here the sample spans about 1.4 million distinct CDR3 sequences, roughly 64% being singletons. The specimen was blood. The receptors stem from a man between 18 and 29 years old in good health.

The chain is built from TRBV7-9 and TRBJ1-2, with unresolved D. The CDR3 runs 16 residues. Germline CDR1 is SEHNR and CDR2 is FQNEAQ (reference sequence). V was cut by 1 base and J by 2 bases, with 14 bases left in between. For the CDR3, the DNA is TGTGCCAGCAGCTTAGGCCAGAAGGAACGGAACTATGGCTACACCTTC. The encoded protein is CASSLGQKERNYGYTF.

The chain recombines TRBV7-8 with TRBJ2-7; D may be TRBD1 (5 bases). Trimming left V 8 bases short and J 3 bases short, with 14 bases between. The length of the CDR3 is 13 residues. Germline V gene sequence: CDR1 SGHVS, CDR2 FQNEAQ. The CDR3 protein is CASSDRGRYEQYF. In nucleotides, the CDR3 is TGTGCCAGCTCGGATAGGGGTCGCTACGAGCAGTACTTC.

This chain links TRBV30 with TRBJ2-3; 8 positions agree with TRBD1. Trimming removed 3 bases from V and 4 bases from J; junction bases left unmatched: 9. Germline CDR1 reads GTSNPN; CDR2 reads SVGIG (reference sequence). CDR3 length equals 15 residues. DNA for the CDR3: TGTGCCTGGAGAGGTACAGGGGGGAAGGCAGATACGCAGTATTTT. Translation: CAWRGTGGKADTQYF.

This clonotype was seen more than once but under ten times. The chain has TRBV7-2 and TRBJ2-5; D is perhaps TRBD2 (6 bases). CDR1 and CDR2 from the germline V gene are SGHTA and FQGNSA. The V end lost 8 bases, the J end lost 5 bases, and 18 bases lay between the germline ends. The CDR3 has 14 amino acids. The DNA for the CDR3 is TGTGCCAGCGGCGCTCGCGGGGTTTGGGAGACCCAGTACTTC. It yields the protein CASGARGVWETQYF.

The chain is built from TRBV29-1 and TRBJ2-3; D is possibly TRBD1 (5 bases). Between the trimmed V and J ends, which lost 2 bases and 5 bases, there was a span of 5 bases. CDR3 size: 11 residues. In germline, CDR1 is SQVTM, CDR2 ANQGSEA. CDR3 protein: CSVEQGDTQYF. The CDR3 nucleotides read TGCAGCGTTGAACAGGGAGATACGCAGTATTTT.

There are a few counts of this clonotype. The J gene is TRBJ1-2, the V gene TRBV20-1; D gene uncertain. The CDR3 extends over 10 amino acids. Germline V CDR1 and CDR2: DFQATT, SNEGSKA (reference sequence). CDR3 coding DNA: TGCAGGGCCAGTGAGAATGGCTACACCTTC. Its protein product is CRASENGYTF.

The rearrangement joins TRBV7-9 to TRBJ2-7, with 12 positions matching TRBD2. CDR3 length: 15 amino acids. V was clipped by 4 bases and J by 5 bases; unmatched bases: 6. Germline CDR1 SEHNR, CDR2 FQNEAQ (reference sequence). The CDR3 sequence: CASSSTSGSTDEQYF. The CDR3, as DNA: TGTGCCAGCAGCTCGACTAGCGGGAGTACTGACGAGCAGTACTTC. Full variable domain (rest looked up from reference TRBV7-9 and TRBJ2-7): DTGVSQNPRHKITKRGQNVTFRCDPISEHNRLYWYRQTLGQGPEFLTYFQNEAQLEKSRLLSDRFSAERPKGSFSTLEIQRTEQGDSAMYLCASSSTSGSTDEQYFGPGTRLTVT.

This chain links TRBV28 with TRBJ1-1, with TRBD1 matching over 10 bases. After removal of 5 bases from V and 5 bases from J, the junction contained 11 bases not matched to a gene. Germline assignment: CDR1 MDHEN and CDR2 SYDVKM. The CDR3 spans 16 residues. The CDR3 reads CASSPTGTGDGTEAFF. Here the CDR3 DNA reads TGTGCCAGCAGTCCCACCGGGACAGGGGATGGAACTGAAGCTTTCTTT.

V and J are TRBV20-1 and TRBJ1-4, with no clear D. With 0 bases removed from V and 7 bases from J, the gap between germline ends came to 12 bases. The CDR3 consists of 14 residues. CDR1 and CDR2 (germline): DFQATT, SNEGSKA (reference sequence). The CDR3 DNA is TGCAGTGCTAGAGATCTAGCGGGCGTTGAAAAACTGTTTTTT. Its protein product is CSARDLAGVEKLFF.

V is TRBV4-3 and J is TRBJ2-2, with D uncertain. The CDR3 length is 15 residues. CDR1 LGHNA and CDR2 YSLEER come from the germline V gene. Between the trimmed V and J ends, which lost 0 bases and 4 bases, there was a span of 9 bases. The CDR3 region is CASSQESRRTGELFF. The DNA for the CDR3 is TGCGCCAGCAGCCAAGAGTCAAGGCGCACCGGGGAGCTGTTTTTT.